Listed here are 14 T cell receptor beta chains from one sample, sequenced in a study of immune heterogeneity within non-small cell lung tumors. The TCR beta CDR3 region underwent multiplex PCR amplification with 32 V and 13 J primers. MiXCR, applied by TCRdb to the multiplex PCR reads, yields one record per CDR3 protein. This table holds around 6,200 distinct CDR3 sequences, around a fifth found once. Template material for each sample was about 0.55 ug of bulk tumor genomic DNA. Surgeons took several biopsies per primary tumor, spaced far apart, during surgery. Enrolled individuals presented with untreated, newly diagnosed non-small cell lung cancer and received curative surgery. Sequencing was done on a sample of lung tumor tissue. These receptors were collected from a man between 65 and 85 years old with non-small cell lung cancer.

This clonotype is classed as medium-sized. V usage is TRBV27 and J usage is TRBJ2-5, with 7 bases lining up with TRBD1. The CDR3 is 15 amino acids. Unmatched junction bases numbered 10, after V lost 4 bases and J lost 5 bases. CDR1 is MNHEY, CDR2 SMNVEV, per germline (reference sequence). The CDR3 DNA reads TGTGCCAGCAGTTCGTTCAGGGGGTTGGGGGAGACCCAGTACTTC. Translation gives CASSSFRGLGETQYF.

Note on this clonotype: With a much larger clone just one base away, this may be a read error. The genes are TRBV11-2 and TRBJ2-1; D remains unclear. Germline loops: CDR1 SGHAT, CDR2 FQNNGV. The CDR3 runs 14 residues. Trimming left V 10 bases short and J 4 bases short, with 17 bases between. The CDR3 nucleotides read TGTGCCAACACACCCGCCCGGGCTTACAATGAGCAGTTCTTC. Residues: CANTPARAYNEQFF.

J is TRBJ2-7 and V is TRBV10-2, with D perhaps TRBD2 (5 bases). V shed 4 bases and J shed 3 bases, with 19 bases lying between them. Germline V gene sequence: CDR1 WSHSY, CDR2 SAAADI. The CDR3 contains 16 residues. In DNA, the CDR3 is TGCGCCAGCAGTGGGGGTTGTAGCGTGGGGTTCTACGAGCAGTACTTC. It codes for CASSGGCSVGFYEQYF.

In its sample, this clonotype is medium-sized. J is TRBJ2-5 and V is TRBV6-2 or TRBV6-3, with 8 bases that match TRBD1. Germline V lookup: CDR1 MNHEY, CDR2 SVGEGT. This CDR3 comprises 16 residues. J lost 2 bases, V lost 6 bases, and 11 bases had no gene match. The CDR3 DNA is TGTGCCAGCAGCACCGACAGGGGAAAGGAACAAGAGACCCAGTACTTC. It translates to CASSTDRGKEQETQYF.

The gene calls are TRBV28 and TRBJ1-6; unclear D gene. Trimming cost V 1 base and J 3 bases, with 7 bases left between them. CDR1 and CDR2 (germline): MDHEN, SYDVKM. This CDR3 contains 15 residues. CDR3 DNA: TGTGCCAGCAGTTTATTCGGGGACTATAATTCACCCCTCCACTTT. Residues: CASSLFGDYNSPLHF.

V gene TRBV30 combines with J gene TRBJ2-5; D remains ambiguous. Trimming removed 3 bases from V and 0 bases from J, with 5 bases in between. CDR3 length: 12 amino acids. Per germline, CDR1 GTSNPN and CDR2 SVGIG (reference sequence). In DNA form, the CDR3 reads TGTGCCTGGAGACAGTACCAAGAGACCCAGTACTTC. This sequence encodes CAWRQYQETQYF. The whole variable domain, remainder taken from reference TRBV30 and TRBJ2-5, is SQTIHQWPATLVQPVGSPLSLECTVEGTSNPNLYWYRQAAGRGLQLLFYSVGIGQISSEVPQNLSASRPQDRQFILSSKKLLLSDSGFYLCAWRQYQETQYFGPGTRLLVL.

By share of the sample, this clonotype is medium-sized (0.01 to 0.1%). This rearrangement joins TRBV6-1 to TRBJ1-1, with 7 bases fitting TRBD1. The J segment lost 1 base and the V segment lost 6 bases, leaving 8 bases of the junction unmatched. The length of the CDR3 is 15 residues. The germline V gene encodes CDR1 MNHNS and CDR2 SASEGT. CDR3 loop: CASSRLGQKNTEAFF. As DNA, the CDR3 is TGTGCCAGCAGCCGCCTGGGACAGAAGAACACTGAAGCTTTCTTT.

This clonotype was recorded only once. Given a much more abundant clone one base away, this may be a read error. The V gene is TRBV19, the J gene TRBJ2-3; the D is unclear. This CDR3 has 14 residues. CDR1 and CDR2 from the germline V gene are LNHDA and SQIVND (reference sequence). CDR3 residues: CASSMILGTYTQYF. CDR3 DNA: TGTGCCAGTAGTATGATACTCGGCACATATACGCAGTATTTT.

This clonotype is labeled as medium-sized. The chain employs TRBV12-3 or TRBV12-4 and TRBJ2-7; 7 nucleotides line up with TRBD1. V was clipped by 3 bases and J by 4 bases; unmatched bases: 15. The CDR3 has 17 residues. This chain's CDR3 is CASSFYRGMAQKYEQYF. The CDR3 DNA sequence: TGTGCCAGCAGTTTTTACAGGGGAATGGCGCAGAAATACGAGCAGTACTTC.

By its share, this clonotype is medium-sized. This chain connects TRBV12-3 or TRBV12-4 to TRBJ2-7; no definite D call. V was trimmed by 3 bases and J by 6 bases, leaving 9 bases between them. There are 12 residues in the CDR3. CDR3 loop: CASSFEQAEQYF. DNA of the CDR3: TGTGCCAGCAGTTTTGAACAAGCCGAGCAGTACTTC.

In this sample, this clonotype turned up many times. The chain combines TRBV2 with TRBJ2-2; possibly TRBD1 or TRBD2 for D (5 bases each). The CDR3 is made up of 16 amino acids. Per the germline V gene, CDR1 is SNHLY and CDR2 is FYNNEI. Trimming removed 6 bases from V and 6 bases from J, with 20 bases in between. CDR3 region: CASSLSEGPVAGELFF. The DNA for the CDR3 is TGTGCCAGCAGCCTCAGTGAGGGGCCAGTCGCCGGGGAGCTGTTTTTT.

This clonotype was counted a few times. This sequence joins TRBV6-1 and TRBJ2-1; D is ambiguous. The germline V gene has CDR1 MNHNS and CDR2 SASEGT. Trimming removed 6 bases at V and 5 bases at J, with 11 bases between. This CDR3 comprises 13 residues. The CDR3 is CASRSPKDNEQFF. CDR3 DNA: TGTGCCAGCAGGAGCCCGAAGGACAATGAGCAGTTCTTC.

This clonotype has just a few counts. V gene TRBV4-1 combines with J gene TRBJ2-6; weak D call: TRBD1 (6 bases). The CDR3 loop spans 19 amino acids. Germline CDR1 MGHRA, CDR2 YSYEKL. With 0 bases removed from V and 0 bases from J, the gap between germline ends came to 15 bases. In DNA form, the CDR3 reads TGCGCCAGCAGCCAAGATTCAGGGGTCTCCCCCTCTGGGGCCAACGTCCTGACTTTC. It is translated as CASSQDSGVSPSGANVLTF.

V usage is TRBV7-9 and J usage is TRBJ1-1; the D is unclear. This CDR3 is built from 14 residues. CDR1 SEHNR and CDR2 FQNEAQ come from the germline V gene (reference sequence). V lost 6 bases and J lost 1, with 12 bases in between. The CDR3 sequence is CASSLAPGNTEAFF. The CDR3 DNA sequence: TGTGCCAGCAGTTTGGCGCCAGGGAACACTGAAGCTTTCTTT.